These T cell receptor beta chains were read from a single sample in a study of glioma-infiltrating T cells after dendritic cell vaccination. Using immunoSEQ multiplex PCR, the repertoire was profiled, and TCRdb retains in-frame clones only, with some absent. The table has 90,000 or so clones, 81% seen once; the top ten hold 2.1%. This sample comprised blood, obtained after dendritic cell vaccination. The receptors stem from a human donor with glioblastoma. The CDR3 runs from the conserved cysteine through the conserved F or W. A D gene is named only where the DNA matches it firmly. Not every row has a clone size; where given, it reads once, few, many or a size class.

abundance: -; v_gene: TRBV2; d_gene: -; len: 14; j_gene: TRBJ2-3; CDR3nt: TGTGCCAGCACTGATCGACTTTTCACAGATACGCAGTATTTT; CDR3aa: CASTDRLFTDTQYF
abundance: -; v_gene: TRBV12-5; d_gene: TRBD1; len: 16; j_gene: TRBJ2-2; CDR3nt: TGTGCTAGTGGCTCATCACAGGGGGCGGGGACCGGGGAGCTGTTTTTT; CDR3aa: CASGSSQGAGTGELFF
abundance: few; v_gene: TRBV19; d_gene: -; len: 13; j_gene: TRBJ2-5; CDR3nt: TGTGCCAGTAGTACAGCACTACAAGAGACCCAGTACTTC; CDR3aa: CASSTALQETQYF
abundance: -; v_gene: TRBV25-1; d_gene: -; len: 14; j_gene: TRBJ1-2; CDR3nt: TGTGCCAGCAGTGATCGGACGGACTACTATGGCTACACCTTC; CDR3aa: CASSDRTDYYGYTF
abundance: -; v_gene: TRBV10-3; d_gene: -; len: 13; j_gene: TRBJ2-1; CDR3nt: TGTGCCATCAGTGAGAATCGGGGGAATGAGCAGTTCTTC; CDR3aa: CAISENRGNEQFF
abundance: -; v_gene: TRBV7-9; d_gene: TRBD1; len: 13; j_gene: TRBJ1-5; CDR3nt: TGTGCCAGCAGCTCGACAGGGGGCCAGCCCCAGCATTTT; CDR3aa: CASSSTGGQPQHF
abundance: -; v_gene: TRBV7-6; d_gene: -; len: 16; j_gene: TRBJ2-7; CDR3nt: TGTGCCAGCAGCCCCGAGCCCAACCAGGTCTCCTACGAGCAGTACTTC; CDR3aa: CASSPEPNQVSYEQYF
abundance: once; v_gene: TRBV7-6; d_gene: TRBD1; len: 18; j_gene: TRBJ2-2; CDR3nt: TGTGCCAGCAGCCCGGGACAGGGCGGACAGGGTGTAACCGGGGAGCTGTTTTTT; CDR3aa: CASSPGQGGQGVTGELFF
abundance: few; v_gene: TRBV19; d_gene: -; len: 15; j_gene: TRBJ1-6; CDR3nt: TGTGCCAGTAGTATTCTAGGGGTCGCGGATTCACCCCTCCACTTT; CDR3aa: CASSILGVADSPLHF
abundance: -; v_gene: TRBV7-9; d_gene: -; len: 15; j_gene: TRBJ1-1; CDR3nt: TGTGCCAGCAGCTTAGCCGGCGGGGGCGGCACTGAAGCTTTCTTT; CDR3aa: CASSLAGGGGTEAFF
abundance: -; v_gene: TRBV6-6; d_gene: -; len: 12; j_gene: TRBJ2-1; CDR3nt: TGTGCCAGCAGTTACTATCCCGATGAGCAGTTCTTC; CDR3aa: CASSYYPDEQFF
abundance: -; v_gene: TRBV7-9; d_gene: -; len: 14; j_gene: TRBJ2-5; CDR3nt: TGTGCCAGCAGCTTAGGGACTGATTGGGAGACCCAGTACTTC; CDR3aa: CASSLGTDWETQYF
abundance: -; v_gene: TRBV5-1; d_gene: -; len: 14; j_gene: TRBJ2-3; CDR3nt: TGCGCCAGCAGCTTGGGGGCAGTCACAGATACGCAGTATTTT; CDR3aa: CASSLGAVTDTQYF
abundance: -; v_gene: TRBV5-6; d_gene: TRBD1; len: 14; j_gene: TRBJ1-5; CDR3nt: TGTGCCAGCAGCTTGGGACAGGGAATCCAGCCCCAGCATTTT; CDR3aa: CASSLGQGIQPQHF
abundance: -; v_gene: TRBV19; d_gene: -; len: 15; j_gene: TRBJ2-7; CDR3nt: TGTGCCAGTAGTGGCCGGGACACCCTCTCCTACGAGCAGTACTTC; CDR3aa: CASSGRDTLSYEQYF
abundance: -; v_gene: TRBV19; d_gene: TRBD2; len: 20; j_gene: TRBJ2-3; CDR3nt: TGTGCCAGTACCCATTGGCCGGGCCGGGCTAGCGGGAGTGGCACAGATACGCAGTATTTT; CDR3aa: CASTHWPGRASGSGTDTQYF
abundance: -; v_gene: TRBV4-1; d_gene: TRBD1; len: 14; j_gene: TRBJ2-2; CDR3nt: TGCGCCAGCAGCCCCCGAGACAGGGTCGGGGAGCTGTTTTTT; CDR3aa: CASSPRDRVGELFF
abundance: -; v_gene: TRBV6-5; d_gene: -; len: 13; j_gene: TRBJ1-2; CDR3nt: TGTGCCAGCAGCCCTTCAGGGTCCTATGGCTACACCTTC; CDR3aa: CASSPSGSYGYTF
abundance: -; v_gene: TRBV7-2; d_gene: -; len: 15; j_gene: TRBJ2-5; CDR3nt: TGTGCCAGCAGCCAAATGCAGGGGGGACAAGAGACCCAGTACTTC; CDR3aa: CASSQMQGGQETQYF
abundance: few; v_gene: TRBV6-6; d_gene: TRBD1; len: 14; j_gene: TRBJ2-7; CDR3nt: TGTGCCAGCAGTTACCCGGGACAGGGGTACGAGCAGTACTTC; CDR3aa: CASSYPGQGYEQYF
abundance: -; v_gene: TRBV4-1; d_gene: TRBD1; len: 16; j_gene: TRBJ2-1; CDR3nt: TGCGCCAGCAGCCAACCAACAGGGGAGAGATACAATGAGCAGTTCTTC; CDR3aa: CASSQPTGERYNEQFF
abundance: -; v_gene: TRBV5-6; d_gene: -; len: 14; j_gene: TRBJ2-5; CDR3nt: TGTGCCAGCAGCTTGGGGACTATACAAGAGACCCAGTACTTC; CDR3aa: CASSLGTIQETQYF
abundance: -; v_gene: TRBV5-1; d_gene: -; len: 13; j_gene: TRBJ1-2; CDR3nt: TGCGCCAGCAGCTTGCCGTCGGACTATGGCTACACCTTC; CDR3aa: CASSLPSDYGYTF
abundance: few; v_gene: TRBV19; d_gene: -; len: 13; j_gene: TRBJ1-1; CDR3nt: TGTGCCAGTAGGTCCCGGGGGGACACTGAAGCTTTCTTT; CDR3aa: CASRSRGDTEAFF
abundance: -; v_gene: TRBV18; d_gene: -; len: 14; j_gene: TRBJ2-7; CDR3nt: TGTGCCAGCTCACAGGACGGGAGCTCCTACGAGCAGTACTTC; CDR3aa: CASSQDGSSYEQYF
abundance: -; v_gene: TRBV7-9; d_gene: TRBD1; len: 14; j_gene: TRBJ2-2; CDR3nt: TGTGCCAGCCGTTCTGGGACAGGGACCGGGGAGCTGTTTTTT; CDR3aa: CASRSGTGTGELFF
abundance: -; v_gene: TRBV7-8; d_gene: TRBD2; len: 15; j_gene: TRBJ2-1; CDR3nt: TGTGCCAGCAGCTTTGGACTAGCGGGAGGCAATGAGCAGTTCTTC; CDR3aa: CASSFGLAGGNEQFF
abundance: -; v_gene: TRBV11-2; d_gene: -; len: 17; j_gene: TRBJ2-2; CDR3nt: TGTGCCAGCAGCTTAAGGTCTCAGGCAGGGCGGTCCGGGGAGCTGTTTTTT; CDR3aa: CASSLRSQAGRSGELFF
abundance: -; v_gene: TRBV7-2; d_gene: TRBD2; len: 15; j_gene: TRBJ2-4; CDR3nt: TGTGCCAGCAGCCCCGCGGGGGGGGGCCAAAGCATTCAGTACTTC; CDR3aa: CASSPAGGGQSIQYF
abundance: -; v_gene: TRBV5-1; d_gene: -; len: 15; j_gene: TRBJ2-2; CDR3nt: TGCGCCAGCAGCTCCATAGGGGGGAACACCGGGGAGCTGTTTTTT; CDR3aa: CASSSIGGNTGELFF
abundance: -; v_gene: TRBV2; d_gene: -; len: 14; j_gene: TRBJ1-3; CDR3nt: TGTGCCAGCAGTGAGCTGGCAGGGTGGAACACCATATATTTT; CDR3aa: CASSELAGWNTIYF
abundance: -; v_gene: TRBV19; d_gene: -; len: 16; j_gene: TRBJ1-3; CDR3nt: TGTGCCAGTAGTATTGCGGGGGCCAGGGCTGGAAACACCATATATTTT; CDR3aa: CASSIAGARAGNTIYF
abundance: once; v_gene: TRBV12-5; d_gene: -; len: 15; j_gene: TRBJ1-5; CDR3nt: TGTGCTAGTGGTTTGAGCGGGGGCGGAGGTCAGCCCCAGCATTTT; CDR3aa: CASGLSGGGGQPQHF
abundance: -; v_gene: TRBV6-1; d_gene: -; len: 13; j_gene: TRBJ2-2; CDR3nt: TGTGCCAGCAGTGGGTCTAGCGTTGGGGAGCTGTTTTTT; CDR3aa: CASSGSSVGELFF
abundance: -; v_gene: TRBV2; d_gene: TRBD2; len: 17; j_gene: TRBJ2-1; CDR3nt: TGTGCCAGCAGTATGACTAGCGGGATCTCCACAGGGGGTGAGCAGTTCTTC; CDR3aa: CASSMTSGISTGGEQFF
abundance: -; v_gene: TRBV19; d_gene: -; len: 18; j_gene: TRBJ2-6; CDR3nt: TGTGCCACTAGTCAGAACGCGGGACGGACTTCCCAGGCCAACGTCCTGACTTTC; CDR3aa: CATSQNAGRTSQANVLTF
abundance: few; v_gene: TRBV6-1; d_gene: TRBD1; len: 12; j_gene: TRBJ2-7; CDR3nt: TGTGCCAGCAGTGGACAGGGGATCGAGCAGTACTTC; CDR3aa: CASSGQGIEQYF
abundance: -; v_gene: TRBV28; d_gene: -; len: 15; j_gene: TRBJ1-5; CDR3nt: TGTGCCAGCAGTTTATTCCAGGGAGGAAAGCAGCCCCAGCATTTT; CDR3aa: CASSLFQGGKQPQHF
abundance: -; v_gene: TRBV2; d_gene: -; len: 14; j_gene: TRBJ1-2; CDR3nt: TGTGCCAGCAGTGAAGGCACAGGGAACTATGGCTACACCTTC; CDR3aa: CASSEGTGNYGYTF
abundance: -; v_gene: TRBV5-1; d_gene: -; len: 15; j_gene: TRBJ1-2; CDR3nt: TGCGCCAGCAGCGAGGGGGTCCGTTTTGGCAATGGCTACACCTTC; CDR3aa: CASSEGVRFGNGYTF
abundance: -; v_gene: TRBV5-1; d_gene: TRBD2; len: 15; j_gene: TRBJ2-1; CDR3nt: TGCGCCAGCAGCTCGAGCGGGAGAATCGGCAATGAGCAGTTCTTC; CDR3aa: CASSSSGRIGNEQFF
abundance: -; v_gene: TRBV30; d_gene: TRBD2; len: 15; j_gene: TRBJ2-1; CDR3nt: TGTGCCTGGAGTGTGGGTAGCGGGGACTACAATGAGCAGTTCTTC; CDR3aa: CAWSVGSGDYNEQFF
abundance: -; v_gene: TRBV7-3; d_gene: TRBD2; len: 15; j_gene: TRBJ2-5; CDR3nt: TGTGCCAGCAGCCTAAACGGGGGGTTGGGGGAGACCCAGTACTTC; CDR3aa: CASSLNGGLGETQYF
abundance: once; v_gene: TRBV18; d_gene: -; len: 14; j_gene: TRBJ2-5; CDR3nt: TGTGCCAGCTCACCCTCGGATCTAGTAGAGACCCAGTACTTC; CDR3aa: CASSPSDLVETQYF
abundance: few; v_gene: TRBV6-5; d_gene: -; len: 12; j_gene: TRBJ1-6; CDR3nt: TGTGCCAGCAGTTACCTTAATTCACCCCTCCACTTT; CDR3aa: CASSYLNSPLHF
abundance: -; v_gene: TRBV30; d_gene: TRBD1; len: 14; j_gene: TRBJ1-2; CDR3nt: TGTGCCTGGAGCGAAGGACAGGGGGGCTATGGCTACACCTTC; CDR3aa: CAWSEGQGGYGYTF
abundance: -; v_gene: TRBV19; d_gene: TRBD1; len: 13; j_gene: TRBJ1-2; CDR3nt: TGTGCCAGTAGGGACAGGGGGAACTATGGCTACACCTTC; CDR3aa: CASRDRGNYGYTF
abundance: -; v_gene: TRBV5-1; d_gene: TRBD1; len: 16; j_gene: TRBJ1-3; CDR3nt: TGCGCCAGCAGCGCAGGGGACAGGAAAACTGGAAACACCATATATTTT; CDR3aa: CASSAGDRKTGNTIYF
abundance: -; v_gene: TRBV27; d_gene: TRBD2; len: 16; j_gene: TRBJ2-1; CDR3nt: TGTGCCAGCAGTTTAGGTTTAACTAGCGGGGGCAATGAGCAGTTCTTC; CDR3aa: CASSLGLTSGGNEQFF
abundance: -; v_gene: TRBV29-1; d_gene: TRBD1; len: 13; j_gene: TRBJ2-1; CDR3nt: TGCAGCGCGGCCGGGACAGAGGCCAATGAGCAGTTCTTC; CDR3aa: CSAAGTEANEQFF
abundance: -; v_gene: TRBV14; d_gene: -; len: 14; j_gene: TRBJ1-2; CDR3nt: TGTGCCAGCAGCCAAGGGACAGCCGATTATGGCTACACCTTC; CDR3aa: CASSQGTADYGYTF
abundance: -; v_gene: TRBV7-6; d_gene: TRBD1; len: 17; j_gene: TRBJ1-4; CDR3nt: TGTGCCAGCAGCCGACAGTGGACGGGACAGGCTAATGAAAAACTGTTTTTT; CDR3aa: CASSRQWTGQANEKLFF
abundance: -; v_gene: TRBV5-4; d_gene: TRBD2; len: 15; j_gene: TRBJ2-5; CDR3nt: TGTGCCAGCAGCCTGGGGACTAGCGCTCAAGAGACCCAGTACTTC; CDR3aa: CASSLGTSAQETQYF
abundance: -; v_gene: TRBV18; d_gene: -; len: 17; j_gene: TRBJ2-1; CDR3nt: TGTGCCAGCTCCCCCGCCGCGGGGCCCGCCACCTACAATGAGCAGTTCTTC; CDR3aa: CASSPAAGPATYNEQFF
abundance: -; v_gene: TRBV2; d_gene: -; len: 12; j_gene: TRBJ2-1; CDR3nt: TGTGCCAGCAGTGAAGCAAGCCGAAGGCAGTTCTTC; CDR3aa: CASSEASRRQFF
abundance: -; v_gene: TRBV5-1; d_gene: -; len: 15; j_gene: TRBJ1-2; CDR3nt: TGCGCCAGCACTCATAAAATTATTCAGGTACGTGGCTACACCTTC; CDR3aa: CASTHKIIQVRGYTF
abundance: -; v_gene: TRBV5-1; d_gene: -; len: 14; j_gene: TRBJ1-4; CDR3nt: TGCGCCAGCAGTTCTAGTACAACTAATGAAAAACTGTTTTTT; CDR3aa: CASSSSTTNEKLFF